The 31 T cell receptor beta chains reported below all come from one sample, sequenced in a study of T cell clonotyping in hematopoietic cell transplantation. The assay was immunoSEQ multiplex PCR, and TCRdb's table has in-frame clones only and misses some. The sample has tens of thousands of clones, over 75% seen once. Time point in this sample: recipient sample about 28 days before transplant, after cytoreduction. The sample in question was peripheral blood mononuclear cells, obtained before stem cell transplant. These receptors were obtained from a man in his fifties or sixties with biphenotypic leukemia. Some clones in this sample may be carry-over from other donors' samples.

This sequence joins TRBV9 and TRBJ2-3; D is possibly TRBD2 (6 bases). V lost 0 bases and J lost 4, with 12 bases in between. The germline gives CDR1 SGDLS, CDR2 YYNGEE. The CDR3 runs 15 residues. CDR3 DNA: TGTGCCAGCAGCGTAGGGACGGGAGCAGCAGATACGCAGTATTTT. This translates into CASSVGTGAADTQYF.

The V call is TRBV20-1, the J call TRBJ2-7, with 9 positions matching TRBD1. CDR1 is DFQATT and CDR2 is SNEGSKA in the germline V gene (reference sequence). CDR3 length: 11 amino acids. CDR3 nucleotides: TGCAAGGGACAGGGTAATTACGAGCAGTACTTC. Translating gives CKGQGNYEQYF.

A single count supports this clone. The chain has TRBV28 and TRBJ2-3, with TRBD2 matching over 7 bases. The CDR3 runs to 13 residues. Germline loops: CDR1 MDHEN, CDR2 SYDVKM. V gave up 7 bases and J gave up 3 bases; unmatched junction bases: 4. CDR3: CASNSGNTDTQYF. The CDR3 nucleotides are TGTGCCAGCAACAGCGGGAATACAGATACGCAGTATTTT.

The chain links TRBV5-6 to TRBJ2-5; possibly TRBD2 for D (5 bases). The germline CDR1 and CDR2 sequences are SGHDT and YYEEEE. Trimming took 0 bases from V and 5 from J, leaving 14 bases between them. The CDR3 runs to 15 residues. In DNA form, the CDR3 reads TGTGCCAGCAGCTTGGCGGGGATTGGTCAGGAGACCCAGTACTTC. Translated: CASSLAGIGQETQYF.

The chain carries TRBV11-3 and TRBJ2-3; the D gene is possibly TRBD2 (6 bases). The CDR3 length is 14 residues. CDR1 and CDR2 from the germline V gene are SGHNT and YENEEA. The germline V and J ends were trimmed by 5 bases and 5 bases, with 14 bases remaining between them. The DNA of the CDR3 is TGTGCCAGCAGCCTGACTAGATCGGGAGATACGCAGTATTTT. Protein sequence: CASSLTRSGDTQYF.

This chain links TRBV20-1 with TRBJ1-1, with unresolved D. Germline values: CDR1 DFQATT, CDR2 SNEGSKA (reference sequence). There are 11 residues in the CDR3. With 1 base removed from V and 5 bases from J, the gap between germline ends came to 5 bases. The CDR3 DNA reads as TGCAGTGCTAGAGCGCGGACTGAAGCTTTCTTT. Translation gives CSARARTEAFF.

The genes are TRBV29-1 and TRBJ2-5; D gene unclear. Per germline, CDR1 SQVTM and CDR2 ANQGSEA. The V gene lost 6 bases and the J gene lost 5 bases, with 10 bases spanning the gap. The CDR3 extends over 11 amino acids. The CDR3 sequence is CSVVYLETQYF. The CDR3 DNA reads TGCAGCGTCGTATATCTGGAGACCCAGTACTTC.

This chain joins TRBV2 and TRBJ2-1; 7 nucleotides align to TRBD2. This CDR3 spans 14 amino acids. Germline values: CDR1 SNHLY, CDR2 FYNNEI. V shed 8 bases and J 2 bases; nucleotides not matched to a gene: 6. CDR3 in amino acids: CASEPAGTYNEQFF. The CDR3, as DNA: TGTGCCAGCGAACCAGCGGGGACCTACAATGAGCAGTTCTTC.

The J gene is TRBJ1-1, the V gene TRBV2, with a tentative D call TRBD1 (5 bases). Germline V gives CDR1 SNHLY, CDR2 FYNNEI. The CDR3 is 11 residues long. The V and J ends lost 4 bases and 7 bases respectively, with 7 bases between them. The CDR3 DNA reads TGTGCCAGCAGTGGGGACGGTGAAGCTTTCTTT. It specifies CASSGDGEAFF.

The chain links TRBV20-1 to TRBJ1-2; D unclear. Trimming took off 5 bases at V and 4 bases at J, with 5 bases between the two ends. The CDR3 length is 10 residues. Germline values: CDR1 DFQATT, CDR2 SNEGSKA (reference sequence). CDR3 in DNA: TGCAGTGCTCCCTCCTATGGCTACACCTTC. This gives the protein CSAPSYGYTF.

The chain links TRBV9 to TRBJ2-2; TRBD2 agrees at 11 bases. The ends lost 3 bases at V and 4 bases at J; junction bases unmatched: 8. The CDR3 spans 17 residues. CDR1 is SGDLS and CDR2 is YYNGEE in the germline V gene. CDR3 bases: TGTGCCAGCAGCGCTACTAGCGGGAGTCTCGTCACCGGGGAGCTGTTTTTT. Translation: CASSATSGSLVTGELFF.

Only a few counts were recorded for this clone. V is TRBV7-2 and J is TRBJ2-7; TRBD2 matches at 13 bases. J was trimmed by 5 bases and V by 5 bases; bases with no gene match: 6. From germline, CDR1 is SGHTA and CDR2 FQGNSA. This CDR3 comprises 15 residues. The CDR3 DNA follows: TGTGCCAGCAGCCCCGGACTAGCGGGAGTTAACGAGCAGTACTTC. This encodes CASSPGLAGVNEQYF.

The chain recombines TRBV2 with TRBJ2-1, with D unresolved. V lost 6 bases and J lost 5, with 5 bases in between. Germline V lookup: CDR1 SNHLY, CDR2 FYNNEI. This CDR3 region has 11 residues. The CDR3 here is CASSVNNEQFF. The CDR3 DNA reads TGTGCCAGCAGCGTTAACAATGAGCAGTTCTTC. Together with reference TRBV2 and TRBJ2-1, the CDR3 gives the full variable domain: EPEVTQTPSHQVTQMGQEVILRCVPISNHLYFYWYRQILGQKVEFLVSFYNNEISEKSEIFDDQFSVERPDGSNFTLKIRSTKLEDSAMYFCASSVNNEQFFGPGTRLTVL.

The chain employs TRBV7-2 and TRBJ1-5; 7 positions agree with TRBD1. The junction had 13 bases not matched to a gene; V was cut back by 2 bases and J by 6 bases. The CDR3 contains 17 residues. Germline V CDR1 and CDR2: SGHTA, FQGNSA. The chain's CDR3 is CASSLISGRGHGQPQHF. CDR3 coding DNA: TGTGCCAGCAGCTTAATTTCAGGGAGGGGGCACGGTCAGCCCCAGCATTTT.

This clone was seen only once. V gene TRBV28 combines with J gene TRBJ2-7; D remains unclear. The CDR3 length is 16 residues. Germline V CDR1 and CDR2: MDHEN, SYDVKM. Trimming removed 2 bases from V and 3 bases from J, with 17 bases in between. As DNA, the CDR3 is TGTGCCAGCAGTTTAGGAGTATTAGTGGGTGTCTACGAGCAGTACTTC. This translates into CASSLGVLVGVYEQYF.

The V call is TRBV6-6, the J call TRBJ2-5; TRBD1 is a possible D gene (6 bases). V was clipped by 6 bases and J by 5 bases, with 13 bases between them. Germline V CDR1 and CDR2: MNHNY, SVGAGI (reference sequence). This CDR3 is built from 13 residues. The CDR3 is CASSPGVWETQYF. CDR3 nucleotides: TGTGCCAGCAGCCCAGGGGTGTGGGAGACCCAGTACTTC.

CDR3 loop: CASSIGQGGYTF. Written as DNA, the CDR3 is TGTGCCAGTAGTATCGGACAGGGCGGCTACACCTTC. This sequence joins TRBV19 and TRBJ1-2, with 8 bases lining up with TRBD1. V lost 3 bases to trimming and J lost 8 bases; unmatched junction nucleotides: 2. Germline V gives CDR1 LNHDA, CDR2 SQIVND (reference sequence). This CDR3 is 12 amino acids long.

CDR3 loop: CASSYSFRGNTIYF. For the CDR3, the DNA is TGTGCCAGCAGTTACTCATTCAGGGGAAACACCATATATTTT. The J gene is TRBJ1-3, the V gene TRBV6-5; D unclear. The V end was cut by 0 bases, the J end by 4 bases, with 7 bases between. Germline V CDR1 and CDR2: MNHEY, SVGAGI. CDR3 length: 14 amino acids.

This clone was found once. CDR3 protein: CAAFRVPNGYTF. CDR3 bases: TGTGCCGCCTTTCGGGTACCTAACGGCTACACCTTC. The rearrangement uses TRBV30 and TRBJ1-2; unclear D gene. The germline V gene encodes CDR1 GTSNPN and CDR2 SVGIG (reference sequence). Trimming left V 8 bases short and J 8 bases short, with 18 bases between. The CDR3 is made up of 12 amino acids. The variable domain in full, completed from reference TRBV30 and TRBJ1-2, reads SQTIHQWPATLVQPVGSPLSLECTVEGTSNPNLYWYRQAAGRGLQLLFYSVGIGQISSEVPQNLSASRPQDRQFILSSKKLLLSDSGFYLCAAFRVPNGYTFGSGTRLTVV.

V usage is TRBV5-6 and J usage is TRBJ2-2; the match to TRBD2 covers 10 bases. Germline CDR1 is SGHDT and CDR2 is YYEEEE. V dropped 3 bases and J dropped 2; count of bases not matched to a gene: 1. This CDR3 contains 15 residues. The CDR3 DNA follows: TGTGCCAGCAGCTGGACTAGCGGTAACACCGGGGAGCTGTTTTTT. Translation gives CASSWTSGNTGELFF.

V gene TRBV11-2 combines with J gene TRBJ2-1; no definite D call. The ends were cut back, 5 bases at V and 7 bases at J, with 9 bases in the middle. The germline V gene has CDR1 SGHAT and CDR2 FQNNGV. The CDR3 length is 12 residues. The CDR3 DNA follows: TGTGCCAGCAGCCCCCGGACGAATGAGCAGTTCTTC. This translates into CASSPRTNEQFF. The complete variable domain, with remaining parts taken from reference TRBV11-2 and TRBJ2-1, reads EAGVAQSPRYKIIEKRQSVAFWCNPISGHATLYWYQQILGQGPKLLIQFQNNGVVDDSQLPKDRFSAERLKGVDSTLKIQPAKLEDSAVYLCASSPRTNEQFFGPGTRLTVL.

This clone was recorded once. The chain employs TRBV30 and TRBJ1-5, with no clear D. The CDR3 contains 13 residues. Per germline, CDR1 GTSNPN and CDR2 SVGIG (reference sequence). The CDR3 nucleotides are TGTGCTTGGGCCTTGGCACCAAATCAGCCCCAGCATTTT. It encodes CAWALAPNQPQHF.

The chain carries TRBV4-1 and TRBJ1-2; D unclear. This CDR3 comprises 14 residues. The V end was cut by 0 bases, the J end by 3 bases, with 8 bases between. CDR1 and CDR2 from the germline V gene are MGHRA and YSYEKL. This CDR3 is CASSQERADYGYTF. Written as DNA, the CDR3 is TGCGCCAGCAGCCAAGAAAGGGCCGACTATGGCTACACCTTC.

V usage is TRBV30 and J usage is TRBJ2-2; the D is unclear. CDR1 and CDR2 from the germline V gene are GTSNPN and SVGIG (reference sequence). V was cut by 0 bases and J by 7 bases, with 9 bases left in between. This CDR3 is built from 13 residues. DNA for the CDR3: TGTGCCTGGAGTGTGTCTAGAATCGGGGAGCTGTTTTTT. Amino acid sequence: CAWSVSRIGELFF.

V and J are TRBV4-1 and TRBJ1-2; D ambiguous. CDR1 and CDR2 (germline): MGHRA, YSYEKL. The CDR3 loop spans 14 amino acids. Trimming cost V 5 bases and J 0 bases, with 10 bases left between them. The CDR3, as DNA: TGCGCCAGCAGCGCCGGGAGAACTAACTATGGCTACACCTTC. Protein sequence: CASSAGRTNYGYTF.

The chain carries TRBV9 and TRBJ1-2, with 8 bases lining up with TRBD1. CDR3 length equals 12 residues. The V gene end was trimmed by 4 bases and the J gene end by 12 bases; junction bases not matched to a gene: 8. CDR1 SGDLS and CDR2 YYNGEE come from the germline V gene. DNA of the CDR3: TGTGCCAGCAGCCCCTGGACAGGGTCTAACACCTTC. Translating gives CASSPWTGSNTF. The full variable domain, completed using reference TRBV9 and TRBJ1-2, is DSGVTQTPKHLITATGQRVTLRCSPRSGDLSVYWYQQSLDQGLQFLIQYYNGEERAKGNILERFSAQQFPDLHSELNLSSLELGDSALYFCASSPWTGSNTFGSGTRLTVV.

The J gene is TRBJ2-3, the V gene TRBV30; D perhaps matches TRBD2 (5 bases). Germline loops: CDR1 GTSNPN, CDR2 SVGIG (reference sequence). The length of the CDR3 is 14 residues. V gave up 2 bases and J gave up 0 bases, with 9 bases separating them. The CDR3 region is CAWSLGMSTDTQYF. The CDR3 DNA reads as TGTGCCTGGAGTCTCGGGATGAGCACAGATACGCAGTATTTT.

The V and J genes are TRBV6-1 and TRBJ1-1; no firm D call. This CDR3 is built from 13 residues. Germline V lookup: CDR1 MNHNS, CDR2 SASEGT. The V end lost 2 bases, the J end lost 1 base, and 5 bases lay between the germline ends. The CDR3 nucleotides are TGTGCCAGCAGTGAATCTCCGAACACTGAAGCTTTCTTT. Encoded protein: CASSESPNTEAFF.

The chain employs TRBV30 and TRBJ2-3, with 7 bases lining up with TRBD2. Germline values: CDR1 GTSNPN, CDR2 SVGIG (reference sequence). The ends lost 1 base at V and 4 bases at J; junction bases unmatched: 5. The CDR3 has 14 residues. Here the CDR3 DNA reads TGTGCCTGGAGTGGGGAGGGCTTCGCAGATACGCAGTATTTT. Its translation: CAWSGEGFADTQYF.

This chain links TRBV30 with TRBJ2-1; 10 nucleotides align to TRBD2. V shed 5 bases, J shed 2 bases, and the junction held 0 bases outside the gene matches. CDR1 and CDR2 (germline): GTSNPN, SVGIG (reference sequence). The CDR3 contains 13 residues. The CDR3 sequence: CAWGLAAYNEQFF. CDR3 nucleotides: TGTGCCTGGGGACTAGCGGCCTACAATGAGCAGTTCTTC.

The chain joins TRBV11-3 to TRBJ2-1; D remains unclear. The CDR3 runs 12 residues. Germline V lookup: CDR1 SGHNT, CDR2 YENEEA. Trimming removed 1 base at V and 10 bases at J, with 8 bases between. CDR3 protein: CASSLAGEEQFF. As DNA, the CDR3 is TGTGCCAGCAGCTTAGCCGGCGAAGAGCAGTTCTTC.